These 22 T cell receptor beta chains were all obtained from the same sample, sequenced in a study of blood T cells in healthy people across ages. Then a second PCR, running roughly 7 to 11 cycles, was carried out with a sample-barcoded 5' primer and a J-beta primer mix. From the 5' RACE reads, TCRdb called clonotypes with MiXCR, one entry per CDR3 protein. The top ten hold around 16% of the sample, which has hundreds of thousands of distinct CDR3 sequences, 25% to 30% seen once. The sequenced sample consisted of blood. Every receptor here comes from a woman aged 80 or over in good health.

This clonotype was found a few times. The chain employs TRBV7-9 and TRBJ2-3; D remains ambiguous. The CDR3 covers 16 residues. The V and J ends lost 1 base and 0 bases respectively, with 11 bases between them. CDR1 and CDR2 (germline): SEHNR, FQNEAQ (reference sequence). The CDR3 loop reads CASSLGPIGSTDTQYF. The CDR3 nucleotides are TGTGCCAGCAGCTTAGGCCCCATCGGCAGCACAGATACGCAGTATTTT.

This clonotype has a count of ten or more. This chain joins TRBV7-6 and TRBJ1-2; D is unclear. V was trimmed by 5 bases and J by 4 bases, leaving 14 bases between them. Germline V lookup: CDR1 SGHVS, CDR2 FNYEAQ. This CDR3 region has 14 residues. The CDR3 loop reads CASSPLPVSYGYTF. The DNA for the CDR3 is TGTGCCAGCAGCCCCCTCCCGGTGTCCTATGGCTACACCTTC. Together with reference TRBV7-6 and TRBJ1-2, the CDR3 gives the full variable domain: GAGVSQSPRYKVTKRGQDVALRCDPISGHVSLYWYRQALGQGPEFLTYFNYEAQQDKSGLPNDRFSAERPEGSISTLTIQRTEQRDSAMYRCASSPLPVSYGYTFGSGTRLTVV.

CDR3 in amino acids: CASSWTIEQYF. The CDR3 nucleotides are TGTGCCAGCAGTTGGACTATTGAGCAGTACTTC. This rearrangement joins TRBV28 to TRBJ2-4, with a weak D call TRBD2 (6 bases). V was pared by 4 bases and J by 13 bases, with 11 bases between. From germline, CDR1 is MDHEN and CDR2 SYDVKM. CDR3 size: 11 residues.

This clonotype came up many times. J is TRBJ2-1 and V is TRBV5-1; 11 bases match TRBD2. The CDR3 extends over 15 amino acids. The J segment lost 4 bases and the V segment lost 4 bases, leaving 4 bases of the junction unmatched. CDR1 and CDR2 from the germline V gene are SGHRS and YFSETQ. The CDR3 nucleotides read TGCGCCAGCAGCCCGGGACTAGCGGCGTACAATGAGCAGTTCTTC. It specifies CASSPGLAAYNEQFF.

This clonotype was seen at least ten times. This chain joins TRBV4-3 and TRBJ2-6; D uncertain. This CDR3 has 18 residues. Looked up from germline, CDR1 is LGHNA and CDR2 is YSLEER. Deletions cut 0 bases from V and 0 bases from J, with 12 bases between. The CDR3, as DNA: TGCGCCAGCAGCCAAGATTTTAGTACAAGCTCTGGGGCCAACGTCCTGACTTTC. Its translation is CASSQDFSTSSGANVLTF.

This clonotype was recorded at least ten times. The chain has TRBV7-2 and TRBJ1-1, with 10 bases that match TRBD1. CDR3 length: 16 residues. CDR1 is SGHTA and CDR2 is FQGNSA in the germline V gene. With V trimmed by 1 base and J by 0 bases, 2 bases remained unmatched. Written as DNA, the CDR3 is TGTGCCAGCAGCTTAGGGACAGGGGGGATGAACACTGAAGCTTTCTTT. This sequence encodes CASSLGTGGMNTEAFF.

This clonotype appeared a few times. The gene calls are TRBV30 and TRBJ2-7; weak D call: TRBD2 (5 bases). Germline CDR1 GTSNPN, CDR2 SVGIG (reference sequence). With 3 bases removed from V and 5 bases from J, the gap between germline ends came to 14 bases. CDR3 length: 13 residues. As DNA, the CDR3 is TGTGCCTGGAGGCGGCGCGGACTTGACGAGCAGTACTTC. Translating it yields CAWRRRGLDEQYF.

The table lists this clonotype with many counts. The chain couples TRBV20-1 to TRBJ2-3, with 9 bases that match TRBD2. Per germline, CDR1 DFQATT and CDR2 SNEGSKA (reference sequence). J was trimmed by 5 bases and V by 6 bases; bases with no gene match: 9. There are 14 residues in the CDR3. The CDR3 nucleotides read TGCAGTGCCCTCCGGGGTAGCGGGGGAGATACGCAGTATTTT. It specifies CSALRGSGGDTQYF.

This clonotype was counted between two and nine times. The V gene is TRBV20-1, the J gene TRBJ1-2; perhaps TRBD1 as D (5 bases). Deletions cut 3 bases from V and 2 bases from J, with 10 bases between. The V gene's germline CDR1 is DFQATT and CDR2 SNEGSKA (reference sequence). CDR3 size: 13 residues. The CDR3 DNA is TGCAGTGCTAGGTACTCAGGGAACTATGGCTACACCTTC. It codes for CSARYSGNYGYTF.

This clonotype was recorded a few times. The chain recombines TRBV5-1 with TRBJ2-3, with TRBD2 matching over 7 bases. Trimming at V came to 1 base and at J to 0 bases, leaving 2 bases not matched to a gene. CDR3 length: 15 residues. Germline V gives CDR1 SGHRS, CDR2 YFSETQ. CDR3 in amino acids: CASSLWRGSTDTQYF. CDR3 nucleotides: TGCGCCAGCAGCTTGTGGCGGGGGAGCACAGATACGCAGTATTTT.

In this sample, this clonotype turned up many times. The CDR3 protein is CASSLSEDYEQYF. As DNA, the CDR3 is TGCGCCAGCAGCTTGAGTGAAGACTACGAGCAGTACTTC. This chain links TRBV5-1 with TRBJ2-7; D is undetermined. The germline V gene encodes CDR1 SGHRS and CDR2 YFSETQ. This CDR3 has 13 residues. Deletions cut 1 base from V and 3 bases from J, with 8 bases between.

The rearrangement uses TRBV13 and TRBJ2-7; 9 bases agree with TRBD2. The germline CDR1 and CDR2 sequences are PRHDT and FYEKMQ (reference sequence). The CDR3 is 17 residues long. The V and J ends lost 2 bases and 7 bases, in that order; junction bases with no gene match: 15. The DNA of the CDR3 is TGTGCCAGCAGCTTAAGGACCCCGGGGCGGGGGGGCCATGAGCAGTACTTC. It codes for CASSLRTPGRGGHEQYF.

As for this clonotype: At one boundary the junction diverges from the germline segment, which might be a read error. This chain connects TRBV7-7 to TRBJ2-1; 10 bases map to TRBD2. The CDR3 is made up of 18 amino acids. Germline CDR1 is SSHAT and CDR2 is FNYEAQ (reference sequence). For the CDR3, the DNA is TGTGCTAGCAGCTTAGGAGCGGGAGGGCCACTATCTCACAATGAGCAGTTCTTC. Amino acid sequence: CASSLGAGGPLSHNEQFF.

This clonotype was counted many times. The rearrangement joins TRBV7-2 to TRBJ2-2, with D tentatively TRBD1 (7 bases). This CDR3 spans 14 amino acids. The V end lost 4 bases, the J end lost 6 bases, and 12 bases lay between the germline ends. CDR1 is SGHTA and CDR2 is FQGNSA in the germline V gene. The CDR3 spells CASSYQGGSGELFF. CDR3 sequence (DNA): TGTGCCAGCAGCTATCAGGGGGGCTCCGGGGAGCTGTTTTTT.

The chain has TRBV7-2 and TRBJ1-1; unclear D gene. This CDR3 has 13 amino acids. Germline V gene data show CDR1 as SGHTA and CDR2 as FQGNSA. The V end was cut by 1 base, the J end by 3 bases, with 6 bases between. This chain's CDR3 is CASSLGRYTEAFF. The CDR3 coding sequence is TGTGCCAGCAGCTTAGGACGGTACACTGAAGCTTTCTTT.

A word on this clonotype: This may come from a read error, since a much larger clone is one base off. The gene calls are TRBV7-3 and TRBJ2-1, with unresolved D. The end of the DNA is better explained by TRBJ2-7, so the J call may be wrong. Germline CDR1 and CDR2: SGHTA and FQGTGA. The CDR3 totals 17 residues. The CDR3 sequence is CASSPLIGKSSYNEQYF. CDR3 nucleotides: TGTGCCAGCAGCCCGCTTATAGGGAAGAGCTCCTACAATGAGCAGTACTTC.

The rearrangement uses TRBV7-3 and TRBJ1-1; 9 bases agree with TRBD1. The germline V gene has CDR1 SGHTA and CDR2 FQGTGA. V lost 6 bases, J lost 7 bases, and 12 bases stayed unmatched. The CDR3 contains 15 residues. The CDR3 bases are TGTGCCAGCAGGGAGACAGGGGGTCGTTTTGATGAAGCTTTCTTT. Its translation: CASRETGGRFDEAFF.

The rearrangement links TRBV7-2 to TRBJ2-5, with 8 bases that match TRBD2. J was trimmed by 5 bases and V by 4 bases; bases with no gene match: 9. Germline CDR1 and CDR2: SGHTA and FQGNSA. This CDR3 has 15 amino acids. CDR3 amino acids: CASSSLSGARETQYF. The CDR3 nucleotides are TGTGCCAGCAGCTCCCTTAGCGGGGCACGGGAGACCCAGTACTTC.

This clonotype has at least ten counts. V is TRBV30 and J is TRBJ1-2, with a tentative D call TRBD1 (6 bases). The CDR3 has 13 amino acids. V was clipped by 5 bases and J by 4 bases, with 14 bases between them. The germline V gene encodes CDR1 GTSNPN and CDR2 SVGIG (reference sequence). The CDR3 loop reads CAWLPRGGYGYTF. In nucleotides, the CDR3 is TGTGCCTGGTTACCCAGGGGTGGCTATGGCTACACCTTC.

This clonotype appeared a few times. This chain links TRBV15 with TRBJ1-4; D call uncertain. CDR1 and CDR2 (germline): LNHNV, YYDKDF (reference sequence). The CDR3 length is 14 residues. The V end lost 0 bases, the J end lost 7 bases, and 9 bases lay between the germline ends. The chain's CDR3 is CATSRETNVEKLFF. DNA for the CDR3: TGTGCCACCAGCAGAGAGACGAACGTTGAAAAACTGTTTTTT.

This clonotype has at least ten counts. V gene TRBV7-2 combines with J gene TRBJ2-7; no clear D gene. CDR3 size: 12 residues. Germline V lookup: CDR1 SGHTA, CDR2 FQGNSA. V lost 2 bases, J lost 5 bases, and 7 bases lay in between. CDR3 DNA: TGTGCCAGCAGCTTAATGCGCCACGAGCAGTACTTC. This gives the protein CASSLMRHEQYF.

This clonotype was counted ten times or more. The chain has TRBV7-2 and TRBJ2-5; 13 nucleotides agree with TRBD2. Per germline, CDR1 SGHTA and CDR2 FQGNSA. V was pared by 5 bases and J by 0 bases, with 12 bases of the junction left unmatched. CDR3 size: 19 residues. CDR3 coding DNA: TGTGCCAGCAGCCGAGCGCGACGAGGACTAGCGGGGGACCAAGAGACCCAGTACTTC. It is translated as CASSRARRGLAGDQETQYF.